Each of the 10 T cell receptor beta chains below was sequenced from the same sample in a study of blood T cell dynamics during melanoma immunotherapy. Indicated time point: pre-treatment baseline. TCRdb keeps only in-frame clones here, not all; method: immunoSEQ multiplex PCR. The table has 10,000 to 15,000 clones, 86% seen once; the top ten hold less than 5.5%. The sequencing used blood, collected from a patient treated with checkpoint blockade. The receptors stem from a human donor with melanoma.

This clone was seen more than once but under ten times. CDR3 nucleotides: TGTGCCAGCAGCCCAGCGGGGAGCGACGAGCAGTACTTC. Its translation: CASSPAGSDEQYF. V is TRBV7-9 and J is TRBJ2-7; 7 nucleotides agree with TRBD2. The CDR3 length is 13 residues. V was pared by 5 bases and J by 5 bases, with 6 bases of the junction left unmatched. The germline gives CDR1 SEHNR, CDR2 FQNEAQ (reference sequence).

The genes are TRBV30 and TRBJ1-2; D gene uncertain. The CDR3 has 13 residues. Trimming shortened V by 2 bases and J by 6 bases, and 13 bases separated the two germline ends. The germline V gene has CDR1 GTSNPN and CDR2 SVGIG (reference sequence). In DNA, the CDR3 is TGTGCCTGGAGTATTCTTACGACAAATGGCTACACCTTC. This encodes CAWSILTTNGYTF.

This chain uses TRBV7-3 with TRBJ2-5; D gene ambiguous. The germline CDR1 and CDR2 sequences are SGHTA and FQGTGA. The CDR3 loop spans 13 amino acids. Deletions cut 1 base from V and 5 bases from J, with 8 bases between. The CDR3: CASSLNLGETQYF. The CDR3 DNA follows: TGTGCCAGCAGCTTAAATCTGGGGGAGACCCAGTACTTC.

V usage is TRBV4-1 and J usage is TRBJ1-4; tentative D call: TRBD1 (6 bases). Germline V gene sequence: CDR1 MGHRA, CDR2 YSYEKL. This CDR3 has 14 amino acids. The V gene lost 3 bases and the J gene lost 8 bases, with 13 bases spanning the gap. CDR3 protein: CASSQQTGDEKLFF. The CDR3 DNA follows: TGCGCCAGCAGCCAGCAGACAGGAGACGAAAAACTGTTTTTT.

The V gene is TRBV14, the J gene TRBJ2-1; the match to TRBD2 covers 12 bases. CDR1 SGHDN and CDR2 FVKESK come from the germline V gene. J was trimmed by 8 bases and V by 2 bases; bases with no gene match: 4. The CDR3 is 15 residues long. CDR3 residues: CASSQKLAGGHEQFF. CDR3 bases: TGTGCCAGCAGCCAAAAACTAGCGGGAGGCCATGAGCAGTTCTTC.

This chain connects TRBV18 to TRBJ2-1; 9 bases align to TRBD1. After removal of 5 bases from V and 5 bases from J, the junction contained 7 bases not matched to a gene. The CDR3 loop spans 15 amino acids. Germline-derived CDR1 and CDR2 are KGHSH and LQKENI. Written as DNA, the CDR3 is TGTGCCAGCTCAGCGGGACAGGGTGGAAACAATGAGCAGTTCTTC. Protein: CASSAGQGGNNEQFF.

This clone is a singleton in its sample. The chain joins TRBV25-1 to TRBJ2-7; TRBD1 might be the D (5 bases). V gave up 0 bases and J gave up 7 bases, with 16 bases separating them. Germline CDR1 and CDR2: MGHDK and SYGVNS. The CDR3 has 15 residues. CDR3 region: CASSEYGYQGTEQYF. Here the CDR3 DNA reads TGTGCCAGCAGTGAATATGGGTATCAGGGTACAGAGCAGTACTTC.

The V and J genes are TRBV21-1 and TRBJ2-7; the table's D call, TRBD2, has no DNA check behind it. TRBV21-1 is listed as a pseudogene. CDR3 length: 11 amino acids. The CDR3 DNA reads TGTGCCAGCAGCCATCCGACTGTGCAGTACTTC. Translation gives CASSHPTVQYF.

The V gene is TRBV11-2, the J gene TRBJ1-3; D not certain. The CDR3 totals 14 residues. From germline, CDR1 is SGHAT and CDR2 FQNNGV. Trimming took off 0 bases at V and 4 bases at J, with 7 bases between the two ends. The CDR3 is CASSLEAAGNTIYF. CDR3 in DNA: TGTGCCAGCAGCTTAGAGGCAGCCGGAAACACCATATATTTT.

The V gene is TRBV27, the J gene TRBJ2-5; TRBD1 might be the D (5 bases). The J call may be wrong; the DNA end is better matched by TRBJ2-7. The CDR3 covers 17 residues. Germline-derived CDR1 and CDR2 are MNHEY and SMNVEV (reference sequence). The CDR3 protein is CASSLYATDSTSYEQYF. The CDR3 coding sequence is TGTGCCAGCAGTTTATACGCCACCGACAGTACCTCCTACGAGCAGTACTTC.